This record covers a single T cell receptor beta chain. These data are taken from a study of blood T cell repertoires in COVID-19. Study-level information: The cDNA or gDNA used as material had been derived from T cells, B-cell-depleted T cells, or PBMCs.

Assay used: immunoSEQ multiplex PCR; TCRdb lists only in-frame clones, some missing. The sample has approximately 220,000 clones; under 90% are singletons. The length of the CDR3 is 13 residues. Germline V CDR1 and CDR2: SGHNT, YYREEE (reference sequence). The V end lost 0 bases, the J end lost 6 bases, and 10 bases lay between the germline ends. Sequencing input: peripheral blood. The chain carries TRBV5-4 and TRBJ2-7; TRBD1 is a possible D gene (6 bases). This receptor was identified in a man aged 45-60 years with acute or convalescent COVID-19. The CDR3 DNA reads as TGTGCCAGCAGCTTGGACAGGGTAAGCGAGCAGTACTTC. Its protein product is CASSLDRVSEQYF.